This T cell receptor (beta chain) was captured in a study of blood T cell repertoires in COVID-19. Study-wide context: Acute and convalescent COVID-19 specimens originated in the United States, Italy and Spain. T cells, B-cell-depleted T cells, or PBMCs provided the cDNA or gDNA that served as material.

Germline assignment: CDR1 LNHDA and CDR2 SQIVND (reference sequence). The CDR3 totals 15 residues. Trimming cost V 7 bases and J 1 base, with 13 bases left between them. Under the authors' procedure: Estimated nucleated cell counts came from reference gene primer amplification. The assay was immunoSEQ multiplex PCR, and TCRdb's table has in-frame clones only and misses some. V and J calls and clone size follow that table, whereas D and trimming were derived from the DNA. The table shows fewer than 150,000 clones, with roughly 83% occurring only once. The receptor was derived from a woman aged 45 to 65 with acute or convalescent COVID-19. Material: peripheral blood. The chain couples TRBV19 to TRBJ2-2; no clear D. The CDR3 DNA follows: TGTGCCAGTATCAGAGGATATGGGAACACCGGGGAGCTGTTTTTT. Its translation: CASIRGYGNTGELFF.